This T cell receptor (beta chain) was observed in a study of T cells in localized non-small cell lung cancer. Concerning this clone: As yet, its antigen is unknown.

The repertoire was sequenced with immunoSEQ multiplex PCR; TCRdb's copy has only in-frame clones and lacks some. Counted here are 40,000 to 55,000 clones, over 60% occurring once; the ten biggest clones make up about 4.5%. J was trimmed by 7 bases and V by 4 bases; bases with no gene match: 7. This CDR3 has 13 residues. CDR1 is SGHDT, CDR2 YYEEEE, per germline. Study-level points and caveats: Sequencing covered just one tumor region, so heterogeneity cannot be ruled out. A median of around 60 clones ranked among the top 100 in tumor appeared in adjacent lung. Exceeding tumor, uninvolved adjacent lung had the highest T cell clonality. Blood T cell density predicted longer survival; adjacent-lung clonality, shorter.

The starting material was PBMCs, obtained before any cancer treatment. The sequence came from a woman aged 40 to 75 with stage II lung adenocarcinoma. The genes are TRBV5-6 and TRBJ2-5, with 7 positions matching TRBD2. The CDR3, as DNA: TGTGCCAGCAGCCCCGGGGGGTTTGGGACCCAGTACTTC. As protein: CASSPGGFGTQYF.